The 28 T cell receptor beta chains in this list originate from one sample, sequenced in a study of blood T cell repertoires in COVID-19. Clones were sequenced by immunoSEQ multiplex PCR, and TCRdb holds only the in-frame ones, with some missing. Of about 280,000 clones listed, roughly 90% are singletons. The sequenced material came from PBMCs or T cells enriched from blood (not recorded which). These receptors were collected from a woman younger than 30 with acute COVID-19.

This clone was observed a single time. V usage is TRBV10-2 and J usage is TRBJ2-7; D is undetermined. V lost 3 bases and J lost 0, with 15 bases in between. CDR1 is WSHSY and CDR2 is SAAADI in the germline V gene. The CDR3 contains 16 residues. DNA for the CDR3: TGCGCCAGCAGTGATACCGGCGCCTGGAGCTCCTACGAGCAGTACTTC. The encoded protein is CASSDTGAWSSYEQYF.

The CDR3 region has the DNA TGTGCCAGCAGCCAATCGCGAATCTCCTACAATGAGCAGTTCTTC. This gives the protein CASSQSRISYNEQFF. The genes are TRBV3-1 (or the pseudogene TRBV3-2) and TRBJ2-1, with D unresolved. The CDR3 consists of 15 residues. V was cut by 2 bases and J by 0 bases, with 8 bases left in between. Germline V lookup: CDR1 LGHDT, CDR2 YNNKEL (reference sequence).

The chain employs TRBV6-5 and TRBJ2-5; weak D call: TRBD2 (5 bases). Germline CDR1 is MNHEY and CDR2 is SVGAGI. This CDR3 region has 15 residues. Trimming removed 1 base at V and 3 bases at J, with 12 bases between. The CDR3 loop is CASSYYASSEETQYF. The CDR3 DNA is TGTGCCAGCAGTTACTACGCTAGCTCCGAAGAGACCCAGTACTTC.

DNA for the CDR3: TGTGCCTGGAGTCTAACTAGCGGGAGGGAGACCCAGTACTTC. Protein: CAWSLTSGRETQYF. The chain carries TRBV30 and TRBJ2-5; 12 bases agree with TRBD2. The CDR3 sequence is 14 residues long. The V gene's germline CDR1 is GTSNPN and CDR2 SVGIG (reference sequence). After removal of 2 bases from V and 5 bases from J, the junction contained 3 bases not matched to a gene.

This clone was seen only a few times. V is TRBV4-2 and J is TRBJ2-7; 9 bases fit TRBD1. The ends lost 0 bases at V and 2 bases at J; junction bases unmatched: 5. Per the germline V gene, CDR1 is LGHNA and CDR2 is YNFKEQ. The CDR3 runs 16 residues. Here the CDR3 reads CASSQDGGDRAYEQYF. In nucleotides, the CDR3 is TGTGCCAGCAGCCAAGATGGTGGGGACAGGGCCTACGAGCAGTACTTC.

This clone came up once. This rearrangement joins TRBV4-1 to TRBJ1-1; 9 bases agree with TRBD1. Losses at the gene ends were 1 base for V and 4 bases for J; bases not matched to a gene: 4. Germline CDR1 and CDR2: MGHRA and YSYEKL. The CDR3 is made up of 15 amino acids. This chain's CDR3 is CASSQATGGGTEAFF. DNA for the CDR3: TGCGCCAGCAGCCAAGCTACAGGGGGCGGCACTGAAGCTTTCTTT.

V usage is TRBV15 and J usage is TRBJ2-7; the D gene is possibly TRBD2 (6 bases). This CDR3 spans 13 amino acids. Germline loops: CDR1 LNHNV, CDR2 YYDKDF (reference sequence). V lost 1 base and J lost 6, with 10 bases in between. CDR3 sequence (DNA): TGTGCCACCAGCAGAGGGACTATCTCCGAGCAGTACTTC. Its translation: CATSRGTISEQYF.

The rearrangement uses TRBV5-6 and TRBJ2-6; D is perhaps TRBD1 (5 bases). The CDR3 is made up of 15 amino acids. Germline values: CDR1 SGHDT, CDR2 YYEEEE. Trimming removed 1 base from V and 2 bases from J, with 7 bases in between. The CDR3 spells CASSLTDTGANVLTF. The CDR3 DNA sequence: TGTGCCAGCAGCTTGACGGACACTGGGGCCAACGTCCTGACTTTC.

Comment on this clone: At one boundary the junction diverges from the germline segment, which might be a read error. The CDR3 loop is CASSLDRGQRLYGYTF. As DNA, the CDR3 is TGCGCCAGCAGTTTGGACAGGGGGCAAAGACTCTATGGCTACACCTTC. The chain has TRBV5-1 and TRBJ1-2; the match to TRBD1 covers 11 bases. Germline V CDR1 and CDR2: SGHRS, YFSETQ. This CDR3 spans 16 amino acids. The variable domain in full, completed from reference TRBV5-1 and TRBJ1-2, reads KAGVTQTPRYLIKTRGQQVTLSCSPISGHRSVSWYQQTPGQGLQFLFEYFSETQRNKGNFPGRFSGRQFSNSRSEMNVSTLELGDSALYLCASSLDRGQRLYGYTFGSGTRLTVV.

The chain recombines TRBV7-6 with TRBJ2-7; the D is unclear. V lost 5 bases to trimming and J lost 3 bases, with 14 bases between them. Germline CDR1 SGHVS, CDR2 FNYEAQ. This CDR3 is built from 14 residues. This chain's CDR3 is CASSPGQVRYEQYF. The CDR3 DNA sequence: TGTGCCAGCAGCCCTGGGCAGGTCCGCTACGAGCAGTACTTC.

The rearrangement joins TRBV27 to TRBJ2-5; tentative D call: TRBD1 (6 bases). V shed 11 bases and J shed 6 bases, with 28 bases lying between them. CDR1 and CDR2 from the germline V gene are MNHEY and SMNVEV (reference sequence). There are 16 residues in the CDR3. This CDR3 reads CASFSSTGWGGKTQYF. CDR3 sequence (DNA): TGTGCCTCATTTTCGTCGACAGGCTGGGGTGGAAAGACCCAGTACTTC.

V usage is TRBV27 and J usage is TRBJ2-7, with D possibly TRBD2 on 6 matching bases. CDR1 and CDR2 (germline): MNHEY, SMNVEV (reference sequence). This CDR3 region has 10 residues. The CDR3: CMVWGGEQYF. CDR3 coding DNA: TGTATGGTCTGGGGAGGCGAGCAGTACTTC.

The chain combines TRBV9 with TRBJ2-1; D may be TRBD2 (6 bases). The V and J ends lost 4 bases and 10 bases respectively, with 12 bases between them. The CDR3 contains 12 residues. Germline V CDR1 and CDR2: SGDLS, YYNGEE. CDR3 coding DNA: TGTGCCAGCAGCTCAATACGGGAGGAGCAGTTCTTC. The encoded protein is CASSSIREEQFF.

This clone was observed many times. The chain couples TRBV30 to TRBJ2-7; 8 bases fit TRBD1. Germline assignment: CDR1 GTSNPN and CDR2 SVGIG (reference sequence). The CDR3 totals 14 residues. With 3 bases clipped from V and 2 bases from J, the junction kept 6 bases outside the gene matches. Here the CDR3 reads CAWRPRDRTYEQYF. CDR3 nucleotide sequence: TGTGCCTGGAGACCCCGGGACAGGACCTACGAGCAGTACTTC. The full variable domain, with the rest looked up from reference TRBV30 and TRBJ2-7, is SQTIHQWPATLVQPVGSPLSLECTVEGTSNPNLYWYRQAAGRGLQLLFYSVGIGQISSEVPQNLSASRPQDRQFILSSKKLLLSDSGFYLCAWRPRDRTYEQYFGPGTRLTVT.

The J gene is TRBJ1-1, the V gene TRBV30; TRBD1 might be the D (6 bases). The germline V gene encodes CDR1 GTSNPN and CDR2 SVGIG (reference sequence). The CDR3 loop spans 14 amino acids. V dropped 2 bases and J dropped 1 base, with 11 bases sitting between them. CDR3 loop: CAWSPGQTNTEAFF. As DNA, the CDR3 is TGTGCCTGGAGTCCAGGACAGACGAACACTGAAGCTTTCTTT.

The chain is built from TRBV9 and TRBJ2-7; TRBD2 agrees at 12 bases. Germline-derived CDR1 and CDR2 are SGDLS and YYNGEE. This CDR3 has 14 amino acids. The ends lost 4 bases at V and 8 bases at J; junction bases unmatched: 7. This CDR3 reads CASSPGLAGSQQYF. CDR3 DNA: TGTGCCAGCAGCCCAGGACTAGCGGGAAGTCAGCAGTACTTC.

This clone was seen once. V gene TRBV5-8 combines with J gene TRBJ2-3; TRBD1 matches 7 bases. The CDR3 spans 16 residues. Losses at the gene ends were 4 bases for V and 3 bases for J; bases not matched to a gene: 11. Germline lookup yields CDR1 SGHTS and CDR2 YDEGEE. This CDR3 reads CASSTYRGIVTDTQYF. Written as DNA, the CDR3 is TGTGCCAGCAGCACCTACAGGGGTATAGTTACAGATACGCAGTATTTT. Filled out from reference TRBV5-8 and TRBJ2-3, the complete variable domain reads EAGVTQSPTHLIKTRGQQATLRCSPISGHTSVYWYQQALGLGLQFLLWYDEGEERNRGNFPPRFSGRQFPNYSSELNVNALELEDSALYLCASSTYRGIVTDTQYFGPGTRLTVL.

This chain connects TRBV4-1 to TRBJ1-6; D is unresolved. The CDR3 covers 15 residues. V was clipped by 4 bases and J by 7 bases, with 14 bases between them. Germline CDR1 reads MGHRA; CDR2 reads YSYEKL. Here the CDR3 reads CASSRSRAENSPLHF. In DNA form, the CDR3 reads TGCGCCAGCAGCCGGTCTCGCGCGGAGAATTCACCCCTCCACTTT.

The chain recombines TRBV6-6 with TRBJ1-4, with 9 bases lining up with TRBD1. The J segment lost 8 bases and the V segment lost 6 bases, leaving 7 bases of the junction unmatched. The length of the CDR3 is 14 residues. From germline, CDR1 is MNHNY and CDR2 SVGAGI (reference sequence). CDR3 in amino acids: CASSLQGAREKLFF. CDR3 sequence (DNA): TGTGCCAGCAGCCTACAGGGGGCTCGGGAAAAACTGTTTTTT.

Here the CDR3 DNA reads TGTGCCAGCAGTCTTACAGAAGCCACTGAAGCTTTCTTT. Translated, it gives CASSLTEATEAFF. This rearrangement joins TRBV12-3 or TRBV12-4 to TRBJ1-1; D remains unclear. V was cut by 5 bases and J by 4 bases, with 11 bases left in between. The CDR3 spans 13 residues.

The gene calls are TRBV7-9 and TRBJ2-5; D gene ambiguous. CDR1 and CDR2 from the germline V gene are SEHNR and FQNEAQ (reference sequence). Between the trimmed V and J ends, which lost 2 bases and 5 bases, there was a span of 9 bases. The CDR3 loop spans 13 amino acids. The CDR3: CASSLPTRETQYF. CDR3 in DNA: TGTGCCAGCAGCTTACCCACTCGGGAGACCCAGTACTTC.

CDR3 sequence (DNA): TGCAGCGTTGAAGATACGAGAAACACTGAAGCTTTCTTT. As protein: CSVEDTRNTEAFF. V usage is TRBV29-1 and J usage is TRBJ1-1; no firm D call. The CDR3 length is 13 residues. Germline CDR1 and CDR2: SQVTM and ANQGSEA. Trimming left V 0 bases short and J 2 bases short, with 7 bases between. Complete variable domain (other parts from reference TRBV29-1 and TRBJ1-1): SAVISQKPSRDICQRGTSLTIQCQVDSQVTMMFWYRQQPGQSLTLIATANQGSEATYESGFVIDKFPISRPNLTFSTLTVSNMSPEDSSIYLCSVEDTRNTEAFFGQGTRLTVV.

The rearrangement joins TRBV18 to TRBJ2-1; D remains unclear. CDR1 is KGHSH and CDR2 is LQKENI in the germline V gene. Trimming cost V 3 bases and J 4 bases, with 13 bases left between them. This CDR3 is built from 15 residues. CDR3 DNA sequence: TGTGCCAGCTCACCTTCGCGGCAGACTTACAATGAGCAGTTCTTC. Protein: CASSPSRQTYNEQFF. Looking up the rest from reference TRBV18 and TRBJ2-1 gives the full variable domain: NAGVMQNPRHLVRRRGQEARLRCSPMKGHSHVYWYRQLPEEGLKFMVYLQKENIIDESGMPKERFSAEFPKEGPSILRIQQVVRGDSAAYFCASSPSRQTYNEQFFGPGTRLTVL.

The chain couples TRBV30 to TRBJ1-6, with a possible D match to TRBD1 (6 bases). V was pared by 3 bases and J by 10 bases, with 19 bases between. This CDR3 contains 15 residues. Germline V gives CDR1 GTSNPN, CDR2 SVGIG (reference sequence). In DNA, the CDR3 is TGTGCCTGGAGCTACCAGGACAAGGGGGACTCACCCCTCCACTTT. Translation: CAWSYQDKGDSPLHF. Looking up the rest from reference TRBV30 and TRBJ1-6 gives the full variable domain: SQTIHQWPATLVQPVGSPLSLECTVEGTSNPNLYWYRQAAGRGLQLLFYSVGIGQISSEVPQNLSASRPQDRQFILSSKKLLLSDSGFYLCAWSYQDKGDSPLHFGNGTRLTVT.

The chain carries TRBV2 and TRBJ2-1; 7 bases line up with TRBD2. Germline trimming cut 4 bases from V and 16 bases from J; bases unmatched to any gene: 10. The CDR3 has 12 amino acids. Germline V CDR1 and CDR2: SNHLY, FYNNEI. The CDR3 nucleotides are TGTGCCAGCAGTGTTAGCGGGCTGGCTGGTTTCTTC. It is translated as CASSVSGLAGFF.

The chain couples TRBV5-1 to TRBJ1-2, with no clear D. V lost 2 bases and J 4 bases, leaving 6 bases between the germline ends. Germline CDR1 SGHRS, CDR2 YFSETQ. The CDR3 covers 12 residues. CDR3 amino acids: CASSLEVYGYTF. The CDR3 DNA follows: TGCGCCAGCAGCTTAGAGGTCTATGGCTACACCTTC.

This clone occurred once. The chain combines TRBV11-2 with TRBJ1-1; no definite D call. Trimming removed 1 base at V and 5 bases at J, with 5 bases between. The CDR3 loop spans 12 amino acids. Germline V lookup: CDR1 SGHAT, CDR2 FQNNGV. The CDR3 loop reads CASSLAGTEAFF. In DNA, the CDR3 is TGTGCCAGCAGCTTAGCGGGGACTGAAGCTTTCTTT.

DNA of the CDR3: TGTGCCAGCAGTTTTTGGGTCCCGGGACAGGGATTTGGCTACACCTTC. Amino acid sequence: CASSFWVPGQGFGYTF. The genes are TRBV27 and TRBJ1-2, with TRBD1 matching 9 bases. Germline V CDR1 and CDR2: MNHEY, SMNVEV (reference sequence). This CDR3 has 16 amino acids. V shed 3 bases, J shed 7 bases, and the junction held 12 bases outside the gene matches.